This is a list of T cell receptor beta chains from one sample in a study of cytomegalovirus exposure and HLA in healthy donors. Libraries were prepared by immunoSEQ multiplex PCR; TCRdb keeps only in-frame clonotypes and omits some of them. The table shows about 73,000 clones, with 75% occurring only once. The sample consisted of PBMCs. The source of these receptors is a man in his 70s in good health and CMV-seronegative. CDR3s include the opening cysteine and the closing phenylalanine or tryptophan. Fields, in order: clone size, V gene, J gene, D gene, CDR3 DNA, CDR3 protein. D genes are given only for firm matches. Only some rows state a clone size, as once, few, many or a class for expanded clones.

NA	TRBV7-9	TRBJ2-3	NA	TGTGCCAGCAGCTTTCAGCTCGGGAGCACAGATACGCAGTATTTT	CASSFQLGSTDTQYF
NA	TRBV5-1	TRBJ1-4	TRBD1	TGCGCCAGCAGCTTGGGGGGGACAGCACTTAATGAAAAACTGTTTTTT	CASSLGGTALNEKLFF
NA	TRBV28	TRBJ2-7	TRBD1	TGTGCCAGCAGCCCCGGGACAGAGGCCGACTACGAGCAGTACTTC	CASSPGTEADYEQYF
NA	TRBV11-2	TRBJ2-5	TRBD1	TGTGCCAGCAGCCCGGTGGACAGGGGGAAGAGAGAGACCCAGTACTTC	CASSPVDRGKRETQYF
NA	TRBV5-1	TRBJ2-5	NA	TGCGCCAGCAGCCCGGTCTGGGGGGACCGGGAGACCCAGTACTTC	CASSPVWGDRETQYF
NA	TRBV19	TRBJ1-6	NA	TGTGCCAGTAGTATGGGGCAGCTTCACAACTATAATTCACCCCTCCACTTT	CASSMGQLHNYNSPLHF
NA	TRBV6-5	TRBJ1-6	NA	TGTGCCAGCAGTTACTCGAACGCGGGGAATTCACCCCTCCACTTT	CASSYSNAGNSPLHF
NA	TRBV7-2	TRBJ2-1	NA	TGTGCCAGCAGCTCGTACTACAATGAGCAGTTCTTC	CASSSYYNEQFF
NA	TRBV19	TRBJ1-6	TRBD1	TGTGCCAGTAGCTCCGGGACAGAAAATTCACCCCTCCACTTT	CASSSGTENSPLHF
NA	TRBV19	TRBJ2-5	TRBD2	TGTGCCAGTAGTCGGGGCCGGACTAGCGGACAAGAGACCCAGTACTTC	CASSRGRTSGQETQYF
NA	TRBV11-2	TRBJ2-7	NA	TGTGCCAGCAGCTTAGCCCGCTACGAGCAGTACTTC	CASSLARYEQYF
NA	TRBV7-9	TRBJ1-3	NA	TGTGCCTTCGGAGGGATCTCTGGAAACACCATATATTTT	CAFGGISGNTIYF
NA	TRBV29-1	TRBJ1-5	NA	TGCAGCGTCTCCCCCGAGGACAGAAATCAGCCCCAGCATTTT	CSVSPEDRNQPQHF
few	TRBV6-5	TRBJ2-7	NA	TGTGCCAGCAGTTACAGGGGACACTACGAGCAGTACTTC	CASSYRGHYEQYF
few	TRBV29-1	TRBJ1-1	NA	TGCAGCGTTGTTCCGGTCACTGAAGCTTTCTTT	CSVVPVTEAFF
NA	TRBV11-2	TRBJ2-5	TRBD1	TGTGCCAGCAGCTTAGCACTTCGGGGGACAGGTCGGGAGACCCAGTACTTC	CASSLALRGTGRETQYF
once	TRBV28	TRBJ1-2	TRBD1	TGTGCCAGCAGTTTCGGGACAGGGGGCGCGCACACCTTC	CASSFGTGGAHTF